Included here is one T cell receptor (beta chain) sequence, with context. The antigen remains undetermined. Using immunoSEQ multiplex PCR, the repertoire was profiled, and TCRdb retains in-frame clones only, with some absent. Among roughly 150,000 clones listed, approximately 86% were seen once. This entry belongs to a study of cytomegalovirus exposure and HLA in healthy donors. Study results and limitations: Subsequent analysis of the roughly 120 validation repertoires found a tendency for first-cohort TCR clusters to co-occur. The classifier reportedly diagnosed cytomegalovirus status with high specificity and sensitivity. Cytomegalovirus association was assigned to about 180 TCR beta chains.

The approximately 130-subject validation cohort, separate from the 666-subject first cohort, included the donors. Germline V gene data show CDR1 as ENHRY and CDR2 as SYGVKD. This CDR3 has 16 residues. Trimming cost V 6 bases and J 4 bases; bases outside gene matches: 14. Sequenced input: PBMCs. J is TRBJ2-7 and V is TRBV10-3; 8 bases map to TRBD1. The clonotype originates from a man aged 25-40 years in good health and CMV-seropositive. The CDR3: CAIRDEASGQAYEQYF. CDR3 in DNA: TGTGCCATCAGGGATGAGGCCTCGGGACAGGCATACGAGCAGTACTTC.